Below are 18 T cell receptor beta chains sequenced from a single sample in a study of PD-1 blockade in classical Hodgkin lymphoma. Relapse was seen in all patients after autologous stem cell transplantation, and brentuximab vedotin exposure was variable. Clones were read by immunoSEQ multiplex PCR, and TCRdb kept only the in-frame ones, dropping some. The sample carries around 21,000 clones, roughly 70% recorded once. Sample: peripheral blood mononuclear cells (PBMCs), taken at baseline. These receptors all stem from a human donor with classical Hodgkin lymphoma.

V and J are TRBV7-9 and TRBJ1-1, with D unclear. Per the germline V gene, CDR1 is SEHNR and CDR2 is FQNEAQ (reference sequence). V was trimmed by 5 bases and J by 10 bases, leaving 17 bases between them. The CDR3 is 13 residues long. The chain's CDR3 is CASSLDGSLLAFF. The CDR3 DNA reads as TGTGCCAGCAGCCTAGATGGCAGCCTCCTAGCTTTCTTT.

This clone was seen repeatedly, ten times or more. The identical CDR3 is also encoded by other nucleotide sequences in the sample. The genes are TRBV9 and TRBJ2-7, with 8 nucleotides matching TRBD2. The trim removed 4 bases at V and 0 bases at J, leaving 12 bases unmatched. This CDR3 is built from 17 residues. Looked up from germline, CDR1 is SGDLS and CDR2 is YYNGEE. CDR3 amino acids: CASSPSGGGGPSYEQYF. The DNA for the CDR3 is TGTGCCAGCAGCCCCAGCGGAGGCGGGGGGCCCTCCTACGAGCAGTACTTC.

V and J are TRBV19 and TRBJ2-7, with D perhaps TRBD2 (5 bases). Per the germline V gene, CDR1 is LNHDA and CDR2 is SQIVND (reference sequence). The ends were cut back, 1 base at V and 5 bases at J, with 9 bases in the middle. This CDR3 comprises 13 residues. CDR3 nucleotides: TGTGCCAGTAGTATAGGAGGGATCAACGAGCAGTACTTC. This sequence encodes CASSIGGINEQYF.

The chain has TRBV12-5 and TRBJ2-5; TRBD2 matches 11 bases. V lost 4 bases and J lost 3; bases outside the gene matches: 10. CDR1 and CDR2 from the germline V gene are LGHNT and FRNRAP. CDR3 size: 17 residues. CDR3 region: CASGSRPILAGEETQYF. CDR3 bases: TGTGCTAGTGGTTCTCGGCCAATACTAGCGGGAGAAGAGACCCAGTACTTC.

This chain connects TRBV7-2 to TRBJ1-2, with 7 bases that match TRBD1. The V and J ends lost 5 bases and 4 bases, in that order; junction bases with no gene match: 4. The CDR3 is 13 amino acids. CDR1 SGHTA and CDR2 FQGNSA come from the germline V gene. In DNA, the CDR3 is TGTGCCAGCAGCCAGGACAGGTTCTATGGCTACACCTTC. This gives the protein CASSQDRFYGYTF.

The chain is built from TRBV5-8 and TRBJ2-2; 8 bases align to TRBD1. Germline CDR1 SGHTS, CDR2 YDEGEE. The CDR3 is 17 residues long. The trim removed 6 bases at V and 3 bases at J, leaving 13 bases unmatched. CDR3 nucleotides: TGTGCCAGCAACCGGGCCCCGGACAGGGAGGACACCGGGGAGCTGTTTTTT. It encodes CASNRAPDREDTGELFF.

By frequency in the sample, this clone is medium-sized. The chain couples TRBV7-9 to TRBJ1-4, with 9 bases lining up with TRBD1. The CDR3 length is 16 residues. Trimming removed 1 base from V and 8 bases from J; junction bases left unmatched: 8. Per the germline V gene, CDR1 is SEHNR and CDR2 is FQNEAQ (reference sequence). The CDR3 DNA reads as TGTGCCAGCAGCTTAGACGGACAGGGGTTAATGGAAAAACTGTTTTTT. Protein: CASSLDGQGLMEKLFF.

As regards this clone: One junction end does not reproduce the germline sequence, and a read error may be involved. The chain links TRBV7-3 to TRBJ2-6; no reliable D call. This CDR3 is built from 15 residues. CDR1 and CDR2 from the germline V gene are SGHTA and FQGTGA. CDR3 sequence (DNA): TGTGCCAGCAACTTAGATGGCTCTGGGGCCAACGTCCTGACTTTC. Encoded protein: CASNLDGSGANVLTF. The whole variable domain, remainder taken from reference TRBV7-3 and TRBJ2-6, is GAGVSQTPSNKVTEKGKYVELRCDPISGHTALYWYRQSLGQGPEFLIYFQGTGAADDSGLPNDRFFAVRPEGSVSTLKIQRTERGDSAVYLCASNLDGSGANVLTFGAGSRLTVL.

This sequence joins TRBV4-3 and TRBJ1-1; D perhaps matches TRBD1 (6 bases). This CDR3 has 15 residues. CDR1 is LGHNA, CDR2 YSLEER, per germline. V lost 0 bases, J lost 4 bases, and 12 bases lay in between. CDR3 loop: CASSQDSGAFTEAFF. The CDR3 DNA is TGCGCCAGCAGCCAAGATTCGGGGGCGTTCACTGAAGCTTTCTTT.

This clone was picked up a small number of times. The CDR3 DNA reads as TGTGCCAGCAGCCCACGGACAGGGCTAGCCAAAAACATTCAGTACTTC. This sequence encodes CASSPRTGLAKNIQYF. The genes are TRBV7-9 and TRBJ2-4; 8 nucleotides match TRBD1. V shed 5 bases and J 0 bases; nucleotides not matched to a gene: 6. The CDR3 consists of 16 residues. Per the germline V gene, CDR1 is SEHNR and CDR2 is FQNEAQ (reference sequence).

The CDR3 DNA follows: TGTGCCAGCTCAAACGGACCGCCTAGCACAGATACGCAGTATTTT. It yields the protein CASSNGPPSTDTQYF. V is TRBV18 and J is TRBJ2-3; D gene unclear. The CDR3 is 15 residues long. V shed 5 bases and J shed 0 bases, with 12 bases lying between them. Germline V lookup: CDR1 KGHSH, CDR2 LQKENI.

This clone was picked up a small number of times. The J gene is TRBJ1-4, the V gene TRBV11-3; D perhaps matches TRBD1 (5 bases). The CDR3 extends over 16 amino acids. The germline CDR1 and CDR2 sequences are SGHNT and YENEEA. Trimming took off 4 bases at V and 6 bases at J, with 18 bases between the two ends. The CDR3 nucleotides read TGTGCCAGCAGCTCACCCTCGGCAGGGTATCATGAAAAACTGTTTTTT. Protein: CASSSPSAGYHEKLFF.

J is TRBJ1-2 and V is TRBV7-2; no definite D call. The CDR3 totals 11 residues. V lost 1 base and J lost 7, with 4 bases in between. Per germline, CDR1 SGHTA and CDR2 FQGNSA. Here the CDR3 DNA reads TGTGCCAGCAGCTTAGTGGTTGGCTACACCTTC. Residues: CASSLVVGYTF.

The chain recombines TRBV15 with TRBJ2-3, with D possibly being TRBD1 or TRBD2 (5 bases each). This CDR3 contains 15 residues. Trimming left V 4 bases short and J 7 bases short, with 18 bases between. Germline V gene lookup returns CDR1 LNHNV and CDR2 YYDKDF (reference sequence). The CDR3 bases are TGTGCCACCAGCAAAGTGATAGGGACCTCCAATACGCAGTATTTT. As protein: CATSKVIGTSNTQYF.

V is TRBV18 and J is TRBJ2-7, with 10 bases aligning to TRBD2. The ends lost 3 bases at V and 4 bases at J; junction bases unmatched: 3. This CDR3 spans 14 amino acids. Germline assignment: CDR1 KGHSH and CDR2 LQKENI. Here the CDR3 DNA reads TGTGCCAGCTCACCCGCTAGCGGGAGTTACGAGCAGTACTTC. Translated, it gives CASSPASGSYEQYF.

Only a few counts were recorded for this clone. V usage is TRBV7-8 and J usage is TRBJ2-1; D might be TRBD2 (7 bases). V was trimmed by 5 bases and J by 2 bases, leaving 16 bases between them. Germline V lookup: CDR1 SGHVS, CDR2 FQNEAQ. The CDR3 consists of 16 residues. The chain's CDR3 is CASSIGGDFTYNEQFF. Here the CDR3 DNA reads TGTGCCAGCAGCATAGGGGGGGACTTTACCTACAATGAGCAGTTCTTC. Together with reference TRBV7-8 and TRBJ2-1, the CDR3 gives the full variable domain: GAGVSQSPRYKVAKRGQDVALRCDPISGHVSLFWYQQALGQGPEFLTYFQNEAQLDKSGLPSDRFFAERPEGSVSTLKIQRTQQEDSAVYLCASSIGGDFTYNEQFFGPGTRLTVL.

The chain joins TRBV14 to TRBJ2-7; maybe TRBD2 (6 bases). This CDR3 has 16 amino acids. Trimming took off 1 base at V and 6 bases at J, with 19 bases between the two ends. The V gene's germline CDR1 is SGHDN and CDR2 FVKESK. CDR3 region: CASSQGTYGGGTEQYF. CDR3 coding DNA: TGTGCCAGCAGCCAAGGGACCTACGGGGGAGGTACCGAGCAGTACTTC.

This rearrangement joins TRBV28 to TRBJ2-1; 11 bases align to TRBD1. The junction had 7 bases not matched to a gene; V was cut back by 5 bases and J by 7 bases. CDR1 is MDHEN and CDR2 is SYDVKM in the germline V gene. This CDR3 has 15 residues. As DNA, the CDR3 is TGTGCCAGCAGTGCGGGGACAGGGGGAACGAATGAGCAGTTCTTC. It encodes CASSAGTGGTNEQFF.